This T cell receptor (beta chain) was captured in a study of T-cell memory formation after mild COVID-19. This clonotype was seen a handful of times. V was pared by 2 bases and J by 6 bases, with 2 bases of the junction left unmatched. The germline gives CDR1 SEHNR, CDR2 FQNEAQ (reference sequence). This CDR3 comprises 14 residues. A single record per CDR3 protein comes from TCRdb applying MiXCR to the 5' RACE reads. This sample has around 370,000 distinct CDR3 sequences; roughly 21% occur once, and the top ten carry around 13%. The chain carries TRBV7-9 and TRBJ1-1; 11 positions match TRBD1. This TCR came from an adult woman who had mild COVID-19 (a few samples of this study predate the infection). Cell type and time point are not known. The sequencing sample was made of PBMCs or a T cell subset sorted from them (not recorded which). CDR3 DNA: TGTGCCAGCAGCTTAACGGGACAGGGGGCTGAAGCTTTCTTT. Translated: CASSLTGQGAEAFF.